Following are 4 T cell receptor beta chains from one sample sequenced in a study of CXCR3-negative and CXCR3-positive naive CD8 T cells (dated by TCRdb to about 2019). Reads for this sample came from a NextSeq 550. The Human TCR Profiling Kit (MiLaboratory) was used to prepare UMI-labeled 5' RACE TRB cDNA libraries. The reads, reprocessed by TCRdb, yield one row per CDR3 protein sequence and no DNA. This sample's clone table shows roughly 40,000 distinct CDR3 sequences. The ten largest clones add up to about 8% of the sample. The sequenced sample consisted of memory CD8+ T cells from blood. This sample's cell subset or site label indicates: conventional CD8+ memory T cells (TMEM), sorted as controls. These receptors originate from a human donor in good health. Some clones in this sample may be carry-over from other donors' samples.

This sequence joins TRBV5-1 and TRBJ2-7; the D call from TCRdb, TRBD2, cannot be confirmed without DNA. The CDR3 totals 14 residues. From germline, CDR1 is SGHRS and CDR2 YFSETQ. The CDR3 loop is CASSPTSPSYEQYF.

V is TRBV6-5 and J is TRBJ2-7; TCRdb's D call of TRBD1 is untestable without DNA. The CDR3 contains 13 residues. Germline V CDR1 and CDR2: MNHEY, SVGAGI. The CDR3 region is CASADRSEYEQYF.

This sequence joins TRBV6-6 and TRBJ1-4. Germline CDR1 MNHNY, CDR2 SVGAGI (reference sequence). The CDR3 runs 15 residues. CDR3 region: CASSYGRGGYEKLFF.

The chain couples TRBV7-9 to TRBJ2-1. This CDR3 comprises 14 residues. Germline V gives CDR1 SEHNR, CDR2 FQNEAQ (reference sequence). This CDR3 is CASSLPTSYNEQFF.